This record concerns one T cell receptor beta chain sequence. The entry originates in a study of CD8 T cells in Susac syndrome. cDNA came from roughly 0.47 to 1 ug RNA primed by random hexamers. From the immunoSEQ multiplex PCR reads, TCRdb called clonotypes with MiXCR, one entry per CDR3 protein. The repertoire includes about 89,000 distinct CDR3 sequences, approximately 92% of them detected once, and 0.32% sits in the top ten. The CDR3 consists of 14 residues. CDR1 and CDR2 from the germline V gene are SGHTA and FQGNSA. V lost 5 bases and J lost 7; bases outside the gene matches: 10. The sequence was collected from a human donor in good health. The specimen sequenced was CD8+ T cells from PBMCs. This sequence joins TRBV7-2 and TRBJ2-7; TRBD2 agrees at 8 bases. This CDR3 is CASSPGGGDREQYF. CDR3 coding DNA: TGTGCCAGCAGCCCGGGAGGGGGGGATAGGGAGCAGTACTTC.